One and the same sample provided the 3 T cell receptor beta chains below, sequenced in a study of PD-1 blockade in classical Hodgkin lymphoma. Sequencing was performed with immunoSEQ multiplex PCR; in TCRdb, only in-frame clones are kept and a portion is missing. Here the sample spans tens of thousands of clones, roughly 90% being singletons. Specified time point: cycle 4 day 1 (C4D1), after 6 weeks of nivolumab. Every patient was affected by relapse after autologous stem cell transplantation, while exposure to brentuximab vedotin was not uniform. The source material was peripheral blood mononuclear cells (PBMCs), sampled before the fourth cycle of nivolumab. The receptors were gathered from a human donor with classical Hodgkin lymphoma.

This chain links TRBV5-3 with TRBJ2-7; the match to TRBD2 covers 7 bases. TRBV5-3 is sorted into the ORF group, with uncertain function. The CDR3 loop spans 14 amino acids. The V and J ends lost 5 bases and 2 bases, in that order; junction bases with no gene match: 7. CDR3 protein: CARSTGGQPYEQYF. The CDR3 nucleotides are TGTGCCAGAAGTACGGGAGGACAACCCTACGAGCAGTACTTC.

The V gene is TRBV14, the J gene TRBJ2-7; 10 bases agree with TRBD1. V dropped 4 bases and J dropped 3; count of bases not matched to a gene: 3. The germline CDR1 and CDR2 sequences are SGHDN and FVKESK. The CDR3 consists of 14 residues. CDR3 loop: CASSLGDRGYEQYF. CDR3 in DNA: TGTGCCAGCAGCCTAGGGGACAGGGGCTACGAGCAGTACTTC.

The chain carries TRBV4-1 and TRBJ2-5; D remains unclear. Looked up from germline, CDR1 is MGHRA and CDR2 is YSYEKL. This CDR3 has 13 amino acids. With 1 base removed from V and 4 bases from J, the gap between germline ends came to 7 bases. CDR3 in amino acids: CASSQVRIETQYF. CDR3 coding DNA: TGCGCCAGCAGCCAAGTTAGGATAGAGACCCAGTACTTC.